This T cell receptor beta chain was recovered during a study of memory CD4+ T cells and cytomegalovirus serostatus. The data were produced by immunoSEQ multiplex PCR, yet TCRdb's version contains in-frame clones alone and is incomplete. The sample carries 35,000 to 45,000 clones, 75% to 85% recorded once. The sort gate was single viable CD3+CD4+CD8-CD45RO+ cells for memory CD4+ T cells. Serostatus was set by detecting CMV pp150, pp28, p38, p52 IgG. After thawing, CD4+ T cells were positively selected. This receptor was obtained from an adult in good health and CMV-seronegative. Sequenced input: memory CD4+ T cells from blood.

CDR3 bases: TGTGCCAGCAGCTTAGGGGGGGTTGGGGCGAGCTCCTACGAGCAGTACTTC. Amino acid sequence: CASSLGGVGASSYEQYF. The chain links TRBV7-9 to TRBJ2-7; tentative D call: TRBD2 (6 bases). The CDR3 contains 17 residues. From germline, CDR1 is SEHNR and CDR2 FQNEAQ (reference sequence). V lost 1 base to trimming and J lost 0 bases, with 16 bases between them.